This TCR beta chain was obtained from a study of vaccination effects on CD4 cells after COVID-19. Notes on the study in general: Healthy vaccine recipients' vaccine-induced clones were almost all SARS-CoV-2 mono-reactive.

Pools of viral peptides were used by the ViraFEST assay to expand antigen-specific CD4+ T cells ahead of sequencing. Scientists isolated CD4+ T cells after a roughly 10-day culture period ended. Two-dose BNT162b2 or mRNA-1273 vaccination was given to participants. Previously uninfected by SARS-CoV-2, the vaccine recipients also showed negative nucleocapsid antibodies. It was with about 10 IU/ml IL-2 and around 9.9 ug/ml peptides that around 1.9 million PBMC per well were cultured. Fresh IL-2-containing medium replaced half the medium on days 3 and 7. CDR1 is SGHRS, CDR2 YFSETQ, per germline. The V segment lost 4 bases and the J segment 1 base; nucleotides outside the gene matches: 4. CDR3 length: 14 amino acids. Only in-frame clones appear in the TCRdb table, and some are missing; sequencing was by immunoSEQ multiplex PCR. This table has 25,000 to 40,000 clones, around 80% appearing once. As regards this clone: Its antigen remains unidentified.

This clonotype was sampled from a human donor who received a COVID-19 vaccine. Some clones in this sample may be carry-over from other donors' samples. This specimen consisted of CD4+ T cells from PBMCs cultured with HCoV-NL63 spike peptides, obtained after COVID-19 vaccination. The chain is built from TRBV5-1 and TRBJ2-5; 7 bases line up with TRBD1. The CDR3 DNA follows: TGCGCCAGCAGCACGGGACAGATCCAAGAGACCCAGTACTTC. This translates into CASSTGQIQETQYF.